The 15 T cell receptor beta chains reported below all come from one sample, sequenced in a study of CD4 T cells in relation to SARS-CoV-2 and coronaviruses. The table came from immunoSEQ multiplex PCR; TCRdb's copy has only in-frame clones and leaves some out. Among tens of thousands of clones listed, approximately 88% were seen once. The sequenced sample was memory CD4+ T cells from PBMCs. All receptors derive from an adult with COVID-19.

The chain links TRBV6-5 to TRBJ1-2; D not certain. V lost 7 bases, J lost 4 bases, and 7 bases lay in between. CDR1 and CDR2 (germline): MNHEY, SVGAGI. The CDR3 length is 11 residues. In nucleotides, the CDR3 is TGTGCCAGCACGACCGGCTATGGCTACACCTTC. Translation gives CASTTGYGYTF.

The DNA for the CDR3 is TGCGCCAGCAGCCCGAGTGGAGCGGGGGTTAGCACAGATACGCAGTATTTT. As protein: CASSPSGAGVSTDTQYF. The gene calls are TRBV4-1 and TRBJ2-3; 8 nucleotides match TRBD2. The length of the CDR3 is 17 residues. V was clipped by 4 bases and J by 0 bases; unmatched bases: 9. Germline assignment: CDR1 MGHRA and CDR2 YSYEKL.

The chain carries TRBV6-5 and TRBJ2-1; 9 bases fit TRBD1. J was trimmed by 3 bases and V by 2 bases; bases with no gene match: 2. This CDR3 has 15 residues. Germline CDR1 and CDR2: MNHEY and SVGAGI. As DNA, the CDR3 is TGTGCCAGCAGTTACAGGACAGGGGACTACAATGAGCAGTTCTTC. Translated: CASSYRTGDYNEQFF.

The rearrangement links TRBV14 to TRBJ1-2; 9 bases map to TRBD1. Germline V CDR1 and CDR2: SGHDN, FVKESK. After removal of 2 bases from V and 7 bases from J, the junction contained 2 bases not matched to a gene. This CDR3 has 13 amino acids. CDR3 sequence: CASSQIQGAGYTF. As DNA, the CDR3 is TGTGCCAGCAGCCAAATACAGGGGGCTGGCTACACCTTC. Filled out from reference TRBV14 and TRBJ1-2, the complete variable domain reads EAGVTQFPSHSVIEKGQTVTLRCDPISGHDNLYWYRRVMGKEIKFLLHFVKESKQDESGMPNNRFLAERTGGTYSTLKVQPAELEDSGVYFCASSQIQGAGYTFGSGTRLTVV.

This rearrangement joins TRBV6-1 to TRBJ1-5; D remains ambiguous. Trimming left V 4 bases short and J 0 bases short, with 13 bases between. From germline, CDR1 is MNHNS and CDR2 SASEGT. This CDR3 is 16 amino acids long. In DNA, the CDR3 is TGTGCCAGCAGTGCGGTGCAGGCCTATAGCAATCAGCCCCAGCATTTT. As protein: CASSAVQAYSNQPQHF.

This clone was observed once. The chain has TRBV6-5 and TRBJ2-5, with TRBD1 as a possible D gene (6 bases). Germline V gene data show CDR1 as MNHEY and CDR2 as SVGAGI. The CDR3 is made up of 13 amino acids. Trimming cost V 4 bases and J 6 bases, with 12 bases left between them. The CDR3 DNA is TGTGCCAGCAGTTTCCGGGACACCCAGACCCAGTACTTC. It codes for CASSFRDTQTQYF.

The V and J genes are TRBV7-2 and TRBJ2-7, with D unresolved. The CDR3 contains 14 residues. The V gene lost 4 bases and the J gene lost 1 base, with 11 bases spanning the gap. Per germline, CDR1 SGHTA and CDR2 FQGNSA. Written as DNA, the CDR3 is TGTGCCAGCAGCTCCTCGGACCGATCCTACGAGCAGTACTTC. Its translation is CASSSSDRSYEQYF.

This clone came up a few times. The rearrangement joins TRBV25-1 to TRBJ2-5; D might be TRBD1 or TRBD2, each matching 5 bases. With 1 base removed from V and 3 bases from J, the gap between germline ends came to 9 bases. Germline V gives CDR1 MGHDK, CDR2 SYGVNS. The CDR3 has 14 amino acids. The CDR3 DNA reads TGTGCCAGCAGTGAATGGCAGGGAGAAGAGACCCAGTACTTC. Its translation is CASSEWQGEETQYF.

The chain carries TRBV7-8 and TRBJ1-4; D is unclear. CDR1 and CDR2 (germline): SGHVS, FQNEAQ. V lost 2 bases, J lost 1 base, and 8 bases lay in between. The CDR3 has 15 residues. CDR3 region: CASSLRGLTNEKLFF. CDR3 in DNA: TGTGCCAGCAGCTTAAGAGGGTTAACTAATGAAAAACTGTTTTTT.

This clone turned up a few times. DNA for the CDR3: TGTGCCAGCAGCCTAGACAGGGATTACAATCAGCCCCAGCATTTT. Protein: CASSLDRDYNQPQHF. The J gene is TRBJ1-5, the V gene TRBV7-2; 7 bases align to TRBD1. Trimming cost V 5 bases and J 3 bases; bases outside gene matches: 7. Germline lookup yields CDR1 SGHTA and CDR2 FQGNSA. The CDR3 consists of 15 residues.

The gene calls are TRBV10-3 and TRBJ2-2; unclear D gene. Trimming removed 7 bases from V and 4 bases from J, with 10 bases in between. Germline loops: CDR1 ENHRY, CDR2 SYGVKD. The CDR3 has 13 amino acids. CDR3 sequence reads: CAINAEVTGELFF. For the CDR3, the DNA is TGTGCCATCAACGCGGAAGTCACCGGGGAGCTGTTTTTT.

The chain couples TRBV7-2 to TRBJ1-6; D perhaps matches TRBD1 (6 bases). Germline V gene data show CDR1 as SGHTA and CDR2 as FQGNSA. The ends were cut back, 6 bases at V and 6 bases at J, with 12 bases in the middle. This CDR3 has 14 amino acids. The DNA for the CDR3 is TGTGCCAGCAGTTACAGGGTTGGTAATTCACCCCTCCACTTT. It specifies CASSYRVGNSPLHF.

The V call is TRBV18, the J call TRBJ2-5; D is undetermined. V was shortened by 2 bases and J by 3 bases, with 10 bases between the two germline ends. Germline CDR1 reads KGHSH; CDR2 reads LQKENI. The CDR3 contains 14 residues. CDR3 in amino acids: CASSPETNEETQYF. For the CDR3, the DNA is TGTGCCAGCTCACCAGAGACAAATGAAGAGACCCAGTACTTC. Full variable domain (remainder filled in from reference TRBV18 and TRBJ2-5): NAGVMQNPRHLVRRRGQEARLRCSPMKGHSHVYWYRQLPEEGLKFMVYLQKENIIDESGMPKERFSAEFPKEGPSILRIQQVVRGDSAAYFCASSPETNEETQYFGPGTRLLVL.

This CDR3 is CASSFPAAAPSNTEAFF. CDR3 nucleotides: TGTGCCAGCAGCTTCCCGGCGGCAGCCCCATCCAACACTGAAGCTTTCTTT. The chain is built from TRBV7-9 and TRBJ1-1; D remains unclear. CDR1 SEHNR and CDR2 FQNEAQ come from the germline V gene (reference sequence). The ends were cut back, 3 bases at V and 2 bases at J, with 19 bases in the middle. CDR3 length: 17 amino acids. Filled out from reference TRBV7-9 and TRBJ1-1, the complete variable domain reads DTGVSQNPRHKITKRGQNVTFRCDPISEHNRLYWYRQTLGQGPEFLTYFQNEAQLEKSRLLSDRFSAERPKGSFSTLEIQRTEQGDSAMYLCASSFPAAAPSNTEAFFGQGTRLTVV.

The V and J genes are TRBV7-2 and TRBJ2-5, with 8 bases aligning to TRBD2. V lost 5 bases to trimming and J lost 3 bases; unmatched junction nucleotides: 5. The CDR3 spans 14 residues. The V gene's germline CDR1 is SGHTA and CDR2 FQGNSA. CDR3 nucleotide sequence: TGTGCCAGCAGCCTGGGACTAGTCGAAGAGACCCAGTACTTC. It codes for CASSLGLVEETQYF.